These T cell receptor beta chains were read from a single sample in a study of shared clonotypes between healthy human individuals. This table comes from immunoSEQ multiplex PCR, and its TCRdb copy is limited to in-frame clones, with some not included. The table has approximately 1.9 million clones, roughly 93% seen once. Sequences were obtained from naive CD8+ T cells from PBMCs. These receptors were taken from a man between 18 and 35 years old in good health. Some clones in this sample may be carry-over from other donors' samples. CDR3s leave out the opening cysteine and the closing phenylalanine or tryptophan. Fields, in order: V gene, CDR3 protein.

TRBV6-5 ATVQRRGATDTQY
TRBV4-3 ASSQRTGDYNEQF
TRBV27 ASSSGLSYEQY
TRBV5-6 ASSRGRGRANGYT
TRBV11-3 ASSVIGQPQH
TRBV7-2 ASSLAQGLGTDTQY
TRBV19 ASSIPRVLSSYNEQF
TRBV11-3 ASSLSGVRNTGELF
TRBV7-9 ASSLPPSGSGRNEQF
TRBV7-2 ASRGQSSYEQY
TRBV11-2 ASSSLTAEETQY
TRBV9 ASSSLAGGPGYEQY
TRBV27 ASSWFGDQETQY
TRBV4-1 ASSPLAGREQY
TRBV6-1 ASSERQLNTEAF
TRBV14 ASSQQGFEQY
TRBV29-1 SVGGGTQY
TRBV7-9 ASSLVDMRQQY
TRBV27 ASSLFSGDTEAF
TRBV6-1 ASNYHNEQF
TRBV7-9 ASSRSTGGRNEKLF
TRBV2 ASSEWGEGTYEQY
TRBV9 ASSALGLAGPGANVLT
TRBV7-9 ASRDDHGRDSVSYEQY
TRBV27 ASSLIRGGSYGYT
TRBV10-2 ASNPGRETQY
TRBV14 ASSQGPFQETQY
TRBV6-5 ASSYGTTNYGYT
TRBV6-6 ASSSWTGRQETQY
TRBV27 ASSGWSYNEQF
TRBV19 AIKPSGNTGELF
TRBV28 ASTPRGLRIEAF
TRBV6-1 ASSRLWNEQF
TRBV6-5 ASRLLAGAYEQY
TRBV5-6 ASSPNIGGYNEQF
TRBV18 ASSPLAWGGGRDDTQY
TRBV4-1 AAQASGRAPFTGELF
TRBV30 ACGHGYT
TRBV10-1 ASSDGGTSTDTQY
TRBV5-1 ASSLAGTGLGNEQF
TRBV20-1 SAKDGYEQY
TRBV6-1 ASSDGQGGNYGYT
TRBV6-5 ASHSGLVGKLEAF
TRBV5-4 ASSLELVTADTQY
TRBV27 ASSLSQGHRFDWATQY
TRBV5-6 ASSLPRTVSYNEQF
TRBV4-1 ASSPLGSGNTEAF